This TCR beta chain was sequenced during a study of CD8 T cells in Susac syndrome. Study background: Clinically active disease was present in six of the sequenced Susac syndrome patients. About 8 of these patients were in remission.

RNA in amounts of about 0.45 to 1 ug was reverse transcribed with random hexamers. TCRdb processed the immunoSEQ multiplex PCR reads anew with MiXCR; each CDR3 protein has one entry. Of 210,000 or so distinct CDR3 sequences in the sample, about 95% were seen once. The sample consisted of CD4+ T cells from PBMCs. The sequence came from a human donor with Susac syndrome.

CDR3 protein: CASSLGFSQPQHF. For the CDR3, the DNA is TGTGCCAGCAGCTTAGGGTTTAGTCAGCCCCAGCATTTT. The rearrangement uses TRBV7-9 and TRBJ1-5; D gene uncertain. The CDR3 consists of 13 residues. Germline values: CDR1 SEHNR, CDR2 FQNEAQ (reference sequence). V gave up 1 base and J gave up 6 bases, with 7 bases separating them.